This TCR beta chain was retrieved from a study of PD-1 blockade in mismatch repair-deficient tumors. Looking at the study overall: All were previously treated, progressing patients with approximately 12 mismatch repair-deficient cancer types.

V lost 0 bases and J lost 0, with 11 bases in between. This CDR3 spans 17 amino acids. Germline CDR1 SEHNR, CDR2 FQNEAQ (reference sequence). Mismatch repair deficiency was confirmed in all patients, by PCR or immunohistochemistry. TCRs were sequenced from three patients responding to pembrolizumab. Clones were read by immunoSEQ multiplex PCR, and TCRdb kept only the in-frame ones, dropping some. The sample records approximately 80,000 clones, roughly 80% being singletons. The material was peripheral blood, obtained 44 weeks after starting pembrolizumab. The clonotype comes from an adult with mismatch repair-deficient cancer. The chain couples TRBV7-9 to TRBJ2-2; possible D gene TRBD1, 6 bases. The CDR3 here is CASSLALRTANTGELFF. CDR3 coding DNA: TGTGCCAGCAGCTTAGCCCTTCGGACAGCGAACACCGGGGAGCTGTTTTTT.